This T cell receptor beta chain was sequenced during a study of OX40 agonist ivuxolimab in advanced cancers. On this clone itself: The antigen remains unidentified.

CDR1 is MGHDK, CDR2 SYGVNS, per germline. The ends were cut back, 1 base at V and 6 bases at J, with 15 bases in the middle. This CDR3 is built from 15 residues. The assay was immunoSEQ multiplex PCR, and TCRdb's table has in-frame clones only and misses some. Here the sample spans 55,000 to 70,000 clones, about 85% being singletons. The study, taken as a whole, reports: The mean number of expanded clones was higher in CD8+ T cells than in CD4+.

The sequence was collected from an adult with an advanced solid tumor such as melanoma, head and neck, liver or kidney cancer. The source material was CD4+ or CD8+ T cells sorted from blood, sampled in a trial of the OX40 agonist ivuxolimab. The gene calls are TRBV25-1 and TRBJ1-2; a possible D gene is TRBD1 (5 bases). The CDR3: CASSEWGREGHGYTF. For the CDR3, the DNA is TGTGCCAGCAGTGAATGGGGCAGGGAGGGACATGGCTACACCTTC.